The rows below give T cell receptor beta chains drawn from one sample of a study of shared clonotypes between healthy human individuals. Assay used: immunoSEQ multiplex PCR; TCRdb lists only in-frame clones, some missing. This sample has 2 million to 2.5 million clones, with under 95% found just once. Sequenced sample: naive CD4+ T cells from PBMCs. These receptors were collected from a man in his late teens or twenties in good health. Some clones in this sample may be carry-over from other donors' samples. Each CDR3 is given with its conserved first and last residue. D genes are given only for firm matches. Not every row has a clone size; where given, it reads once, few, many or a size class.

size,D,V,J,DNA,CDR3
.,.,TRBV12-5,TRBJ1-4,TGTGCTAGTGGTTTGGCCAGAACTCCCCTTACAGGCTTGGGTAATGAAAAACTGTTTTTT,CASGLARTPLTGLGNEKLFF
.,.,TRBV5-1,TRBJ2-2,TGCGCCAGCAGCTTGGCATTAGCGTACCTCGACACCGGGGAGCTGTTTTTT,CASSLALAYLDTGELFF
.,TRBD2,TRBV7-2,TRBJ2-7,TGTGCCAGCAGCTTAGTAGCGGGAGATTCGTACGAGCAGTACTTC,CASSLVAGDSYEQYF
.,.,TRBV5-1,TRBJ2-5,TGCGCCAGCAGCGCAAGAGGCGATAAGGGGTCGGAGACCCAGTACTTC,CASSARGDKGSETQYF
.,.,TRBV29-1,TRBJ1-3,TGCAGCGTTGATTTCGGGGGCACGGACACCATATATTTT,CSVDFGGTDTIYF
.,.,TRBV7-2,TRBJ2-4,TGTGCCAGCAGCTTAGCGCGGTCGGGGTTTCTCAGAAACATTCAGTACTTC,CASSLARSGFLRNIQYF
.,.,TRBV27,TRBJ2-7,TGTGCCACCTCCCCGGCCGGACAGACCTTTCTCGAGCAGTACTTC,CATSPAGQTFLEQYF
.,.,TRBV19,TRBJ2-3,TGTGCCAGTAGTATGGGCTTCACAGATACGCAGTATTTT,CASSMGFTDTQYF
.,TRBD1,TRBV30,TRBJ2-2,TGTGCCTGGAGACAGGGGGCCAACACCGGGGAGCTGTTTTTT,CAWRQGANTGELFF
.,.,TRBV5-4,TRBJ2-7,TGTGCCAGCAGCCCGCCAAGCTCCTACGAGCAGTACTTC,CASSPPSSYEQYF
.,.,TRBV7-6,TRBJ2-3,TGTGCCAGCAGCTTAGCATTACTTTCGGGGGCAGATACGCAGTATTTT,CASSLALLSGADTQYF
.,.,TRBV11-2,TRBJ2-7,TGTGCCAGCAGCCCGTTGTCAGGTCCCTCCTACGAGCAGTACTTC,CASSPLSGPSYEQYF
.,.,TRBV5-4,TRBJ2-3,TGTGCCAGCAGCATCTGGACTAGCACAGATACGCAGTATTTT,CASSIWTSTDTQYF
.,TRBD2,TRBV5-1,TRBJ2-1,TGCGCCAGCAGCTTGGAGGCAGGACTAGGGAATGAGCAGTTCTTC,CASSLEAGLGNEQFF
once,.,TRBV7-8,TRBJ2-2,TGTGCCAGCAGGAACACCGGGGAGCTGTTTTTT,CASRNTGELFF
.,TRBD1,TRBV4-2,TRBJ2-1,TGTGCCAGCAGCTCCCGGGACAGGGGCCACAATGAGCAGTTCTTC,CASSSRDRGHNEQFF
.,TRBD1,TRBV6-1,TRBJ1-5,TGTGCCAGCACCTTTACAGGGGCGGCTCAGCCCCAGCATTTT,CASTFTGAAQPQHF
.,TRBD1,TRBV14,TRBJ2-5,TGTGCCAGCAGCCAAGGGGCAGGGGGCCGGGAGACCCAGTACTTC,CASSQGAGGRETQYF
.,.,TRBV5-1,TRBJ2-3,TGCGCCAGCAGCTTGGTCGATATACCGTACACAGATACGCAGTATTTT,CASSLVDIPYTDTQYF
.,.,TRBV5-6,TRBJ2-6,TGTGCCAGCAGCTTGGTATCGAGCTCTGGGGCCAACGTCCTGACTTTC,CASSLVSSSGANVLTF
.,.,TRBV28,TRBJ2-4,TGTGCCAGCAGTCCACCCGTCCTGAAAAACATTCAGTACTTC,CASSPPVLKNIQYF
few,.,TRBV19,TRBJ1-2,TGTGCCAGTCGCCCTGACGGGTCCGGGGGCTACACCTTC,CASRPDGSGGYTF
.,.,TRBV28,TRBJ1-2,TGTGCCAGCAGTTTATACACCCCGGTCAGCTACACCTTC,CASSLYTPVSYTF
.,.,TRBV18,TRBJ2-2,TGTGCCAGCTCACCGGTCGGAGCTTACACCGGGGAGCTGTTTTTT,CASSPVGAYTGELFF
.,.,TRBV2,TRBJ2-1,TGTGCCAGCAGTGGGTTTGGGGATGAGCAGTTCTTC,CASSGFGDEQFF
.,.,TRBV18,TRBJ2-2,TGTGCCAGCTCACCGATCATCGGGGAGCTGTTTTTT,CASSPIIGELFF
.,TRBD1,TRBV6-5,TRBJ2-7,TGTGCCAGCAGTTACCAGGACAGGGTGGGGATGGAGCAGTACTTC,CASSYQDRVGMEQYF
.,.,TRBV5-1,TRBJ2-2,TGCGCCAGCAGCCGGGATCCATTTACCACCGGGGAGCTGTTTTTT,CASSRDPFTTGELFF
.,.,TRBV9,TRBJ1-1,TGTGCCAGCAGCGTAGGGACCTCAATGGGAGCCGAAGCTTTCTTT,CASSVGTSMGAEAFF
.,.,TRBV7-2,TRBJ2-7,TGTGCCAGCAGCCCAGGGGCCGAGTCCTACGAGCAGTACTTC,CASSPGAESYEQYF
few,TRBD1,TRBV19,TRBJ1-4,TGTGCCAGTAGAGGACAGGGGAATGAAAAACTGTTTTTT,CASRGQGNEKLFF
once,.,TRBV9,TRBJ2-1,TGTGCCAGCAGCTTAAGGGACTTTACCTACAATGAGCAGTTCTTC,CASSLRDFTYNEQFF
.,.,TRBV5-1,TRBJ1-5,TGCGCCAGCAGCTTGGCCAGCGGGAACCAGCCCCAGCATTTT,CASSLASGNQPQHF
.,.,TRBV12-2,TRBJ2-5,TGTGCAAGTCGCTTAGCGGAGCTAGCGGGACCTTTTCCCCAAGAGACCCAGTACTTC,CASRLAELAGPFPQETQYF
.,TRBD1,TRBV7-2,TRBJ1-1,TGTGCCAGCAGCATCGACAGGGGGATAACTGAAGCTTTCTTT,CASSIDRGITEAFF
.,.,TRBV7-6,TRBJ2-2,TGTGCCAGCAGCTTAGTCAGGGATGGCACCGGGGAGCTGTTTTTT,CASSLVRDGTGELFF
.,TRBD1,TRBV9,TRBJ2-7,TGTGCCAGCAGCACCGGGACAGGTCAGTCCTACGAGCAGTACTTC,CASSTGTGQSYEQYF
.,.,TRBV5-4,TRBJ1-1,TGTGCCAGCAGCCCCGCTGTGGTGATGGGCATGAACACTGAAGCTTTCTTT,CASSPAVVMGMNTEAFF
.,.,TRBV13,TRBJ2-7,TGTGCCAGCAGCTTAAGTACGTGGGGATCGAGTATCTCCTACGAGCAGTACTTC,CASSLSTWGSSISYEQYF
.,.,TRBV7-2,TRBJ2-2,TGTGCCAGCAACGACTACACCGGGGAGCTGTTTTTT,CASNDYTGELFF
.,.,TRBV28,TRBJ1-3,TGTGCCAGCATTTCAACCCCGGGGGCTGGAAACACCATATATTTT,CASISTPGAGNTIYF
.,.,TRBV7-9,TRBJ1-5,TGTGCCAGCAGCTCCGAACCCGCGGGTCAGCCCCAGCATTTT,CASSSEPAGQPQHF
.,.,TRBV7-8,TRBJ1-5,TGTGCCAGCAGCTCTACCCGGGGCCTAACATACAATCAGCCCCAGCATTTT,CASSSTRGLTYNQPQHF
.,TRBD1,TRBV5-4,TRBJ2-2,TGTGCCAGCAGCTTGTATGGGGCCGGACAGGGGTCCGGGGAGCTGTTTTTT,CASSLYGAGQGSGELFF
.,.,TRBV4-1,TRBJ1-5,TGCGCCAGCAGCCCTACCAGCTCCGGGAAGCCCCAGCATTTT,CASSPTSSGKPQHF
.,TRBD1,TRBV7-2,TRBJ1-1,TGTGCCAGCAGCTCAACAGGGGTTTGGACTGAAGCTTTCTTT,CASSSTGVWTEAFF
.,TRBD1,TRBV28,TRBJ2-1,TGTGCCAGCGGACCTTGGACAGGCCCGAAGGGCTCCTACAATGAGCAGTTCTTC,CASGPWTGPKGSYNEQFF
.,.,TRBV6-5,TRBJ1-4,TGTGCCAGCAGTCATATTGCAACTAATGAAAAACTGTTTTTT,CASSHIATNEKLFF
.,.,TRBV9,TRBJ2-2,TGTGCCAGCAGCACCGTCGGGGGAATCGTTACCGGGGAGCTGTTTTTT,CASSTVGGIVTGELFF
.,.,TRBV9,TRBJ2-7,TGTGCCAGCAGCGGAGGGTTGGGGGCCGGTTCAGACGAGCAGTACTTC,CASSGGLGAGSDEQYF
.,TRBD1,TRBV5-5,TRBJ2-3,TGTGCCAGCAGCGACAGGGGGTGGACAGATACGCAGTATTTT,CASSDRGWTDTQYF
.,.,TRBV9,TRBJ2-5,TGTGCCAGCAGCGCCCAGGTCCAAGAGACCCAGTACTTC,CASSAQVQETQYF
.,.,TRBV9,TRBJ1-4,TGTGCCAGCAGCGTGTGGGCAACTAATGAAAAACTGTTTTTT,CASSVWATNEKLFF
.,.,TRBV27,TRBJ1-3,TGTGCCAGCAGGCTTAACAGGGACTCTGGAAACACCATATATTTT,CASRLNRDSGNTIYF
.,.,TRBV19,TRBJ1-5,TGTGCCAGTAGTGCCTCAGGGATCTTTCAGCCCCAGCATTTT,CASSASGIFQPQHF
.,.,TRBV7-8,TRBJ1-1,TGTGCCAGCAGGGGACCCTGGCCAATGAACACTGAAGCTTTCTTT,CASRGPWPMNTEAFF
.,.,TRBV6-5,TRBJ2-7,TGTGCCAGCAGTTACTCTAGCCGGGAGCCTGTCTACGAGCAGTACTTC,CASSYSSREPVYEQYF